The 14 T cell receptor beta chains reported below all come from one sample, sequenced in a study of T cell responses to AZD1222 COVID-19 vaccine. The table came from immunoSEQ multiplex PCR; TCRdb's copy has only in-frame clones and leaves some out. The table records more than 80,000 clones, approximately 87% of them present only once. The sequencing used peripheral blood, collected on day 0 of AZD1222 vaccination. Receptors were obtained from an adult in good health.

About this clone: One end of the junction is discordant with germline, which a read error may explain. V usage is TRBV7-7 and J usage is TRBJ2-5; TRBD2 matches at 8 bases. The CDR3 covers 15 residues. Per the germline V gene, CDR1 is SSHAT and CDR2 is FNYEAQ (reference sequence). The CDR3 DNA is TGTGCTAGCAGCGTCCGGGGGGGAATCCAAGAGACCCAGTACTTC. As protein: CASSVRGGIQETQYF.

A remark on this clone: An end of the junction differs from the germline gene, which may be a read error. The CDR3 spells CASSPPGRGGNTGELFF. CDR3 coding DNA: TGTGCTAGCAGCCCCCCAGGTCGGGGGGGCAACACCGGGGAGCTGTTTTTT. This chain joins TRBV7-7 and TRBJ2-2; TRBD2 agrees at 8 bases. Germline assignment: CDR1 SSHAT and CDR2 FNYEAQ (reference sequence). The CDR3 runs to 17 residues.

The J gene is TRBJ1-2, the V gene TRBV28, with 7 bases lining up with TRBD1. Losses at the gene ends were 6 bases for V and 7 bases for J; bases not matched to a gene: 2. The CDR3 covers 11 residues. Germline CDR1 and CDR2: MDHEN and SYDVKM. This CDR3 is CASREGAGYTF. The CDR3 DNA is TGTGCCAGCAGGGAGGGGGCTGGCTACACCTTC.

The chain couples TRBV5-1 to TRBJ1-1; D possibly corresponds to TRBD1 (6 bases). V lost 6 bases and J 1 base, leaving 13 bases between the germline ends. The CDR3 contains 14 residues. The germline gives CDR1 SGHRS, CDR2 YFSETQ. As DNA, the CDR3 is TGCGCCAGCACCGAATGGACAGCGAACACTGAAGCTTTCTTT. Translating gives CASTEWTANTEAFF.

The rearrangement joins TRBV14 to TRBJ2-7; D may be TRBD2 (5 bases). From germline, CDR1 is SGHDN and CDR2 FVKESK. The CDR3 is made up of 15 amino acids. V was cut by 3 bases and J by 4 bases, with 16 bases left in between. DNA for the CDR3: TGTGCCAGCAGCCATCTGGAGAGGGCTGGATACGAGCAGTACTTC. It yields the protein CASSHLERAGYEQYF.

The chain recombines TRBV19 with TRBJ1-2, with a tentative D call TRBD1 (6 bases). Looked up from germline, CDR1 is LNHDA and CDR2 is SQIVND (reference sequence). Trimming took 7 bases from V and 6 from J, leaving 12 bases between them. This CDR3 spans 12 amino acids. The CDR3 bases are TGTGCCAGTAAGCAGGGGATTGATGGCTACACCTTC. This translates into CASKQGIDGYTF. Full variable domain (rest looked up from reference TRBV19 and TRBJ1-2): DGGITQSPKYLFRKEGQNVTLSCEQNLNHDAMYWYRQDPGQGLRLIYYSQIVNDFQKGDIAEGYSVSREKKESFPLTVTSAQKNPTAFYLCASKQGIDGYTFGSGTRLTVV.

This chain uses TRBV6-5 with TRBJ2-5; D is ambiguous. V gave up 6 bases and J gave up 4 bases, with 12 bases separating them. Germline CDR1 reads MNHEY; CDR2 reads SVGAGI. This CDR3 comprises 13 residues. CDR3 loop: CASRVGRAETQYF. The CDR3 coding sequence is TGTGCCAGCAGGGTGGGTAGAGCAGAGACCCAGTACTTC.

V gene TRBV12-1 combines with J gene TRBJ2-7; the table's D call, TRBD2, has no DNA check behind it. TRBV12-1 is reported as a pseudogene. This CDR3 contains 17 residues. CDR3 region: CASRRMWRLHPVEEQYF. Here the CDR3 DNA reads TGTGCCAGCAGGAGGATGTGGCGCCTTCACCCAGTGGAGGAGCAGTACTTC.

V and J are TRBV6-5 and TRBJ1-1; perhaps TRBD1 as D (6 bases). V lost 8 bases to trimming and J lost 3 bases, with 10 bases between them. The CDR3 spans 12 residues. CDR1 and CDR2 from the germline V gene are MNHEY and SVGAGI. The DNA of the CDR3 is TGTGCCAGCGGACAGTTTCACACTGAAGCTTTCTTT. Translation: CASGQFHTEAFF.

This chain links TRBV29-1 with TRBJ2-2; D is uncertain. With 4 bases removed from V and 2 bases from J, the gap between germline ends came to 11 bases. The germline gives CDR1 SQVTM, CDR2 ANQGSEA. This CDR3 region has 14 residues. The CDR3 region has the DNA TGCAGCGTTGGAATACAGCGTAACACCGGGGAGCTGTTTTTT. Encoded protein: CSVGIQRNTGELFF.

The chain carries TRBV5-1 and TRBJ2-3, with unresolved D. This CDR3 region has 15 residues. CDR1 and CDR2 (germline): SGHRS, YFSETQ. Trimming left V 2 bases short and J 0 bases short, with 10 bases between. The CDR3 loop reads CASSLQQSSTDTQYF. The CDR3 DNA reads TGCGCCAGCAGCTTACAGCAATCTAGCACAGATACGCAGTATTTT.

This chain joins TRBV7-7 and TRBJ2-1; 8 bases line up with TRBD2. The germline gives CDR1 SSHAT, CDR2 FNYEAQ (reference sequence). V shed 5 bases, J shed 5 bases, and the junction held 8 bases outside the gene matches. This CDR3 region has 15 residues. The DNA of the CDR3 is TGTGCCAGCAGCGTCGGGACTAGTGTCGACAATGAGCAGTTCTTC. Amino acids: CASSVGTSVDNEQFF.

J is TRBJ2-7 and V is TRBV5-4, with D tentatively TRBD2 (6 bases). From germline, CDR1 is SGHNT and CDR2 YYREEE (reference sequence). The CDR3 extends over 16 amino acids. The V and J ends lost 0 bases and 3 bases respectively, with 16 bases between them. CDR3 region: CASSLALASDRYEQYF. The CDR3 coding sequence is TGTGCCAGCAGCTTGGCGCTCGCTAGCGACCGCTACGAGCAGTACTTC.

This clone has more than one count but fewer than ten. The V and J genes are TRBV7-3 and TRBJ2-3; maybe TRBD2 (7 bases). Germline CDR1 SGHTA, CDR2 FQGTGA. The ends were cut back, 2 bases at V and 2 bases at J, with 17 bases in the middle. The CDR3 consists of 17 residues. This CDR3 reads CASSLWQLRGATDTQYF. DNA for the CDR3: TGTGCCAGCAGCTTATGGCAGCTTCGGGGGGCCACAGATACGCAGTATTTT.